This entry is about one TCR beta chain. Assay used: immunoSEQ multiplex PCR; TCRdb lists only in-frame clones, some missing. The sample includes tens of thousands of clones, approximately 90% of them seen just once. This sample was included in a study of T cell responses to AZD1222 COVID-19 vaccine. Looked up from germline, CDR1 is SQVTM and CDR2 is ANQGSEA. CDR3 size: 12 residues. V gave up 6 bases and J gave up 7 bases; unmatched junction bases: 4. The sequence derives from an adult in good health. This chain uses TRBV29-1 with TRBJ1-5; 9 bases match TRBD1. This material consisted of peripheral blood, taken on day 0 of MenACWY control vaccination. CDR3 DNA: TGCAGCGTCGGGACAGGGAGCCAGCCCCAGCATTTT. Its translation is CSVGTGSQPQHF.